The source of this TCR beta chain is a study of cytomegalovirus exposure and HLA in healthy donors. Broader study findings: Per published reports, the classifier diagnosed cytomegalovirus status with high specificity and sensitivity.

The CDR3 sequence is 13 residues long. Germline V gene lookup returns CDR1 MNHEY and CDR2 SMNVEV (reference sequence). V was clipped by 6 bases and J by 6 bases, with 14 bases between them. Comments on this clone: The target antigen is unknown.

13 Jbeta primers and 60 Vbeta primers were used for the PCR. Generated by immunoSEQ multiplex PCR, the TCRdb table keeps only in-frame clones and is missing some. The repertoire table contains 53,000 or so clones. The sequenced material came from PBMCs. This sequence originates from a man aged 18 to 30 in good health and CMV-seropositive. The gene calls are TRBV27 and TRBJ1-2; D possibly corresponds to TRBD1 (5 bases). The CDR3 spells CASSSTRVHGYTF. The CDR3 region has the DNA TGTGCCAGCAGCTCGACCAGGGTTCATGGCTACACCTTC.